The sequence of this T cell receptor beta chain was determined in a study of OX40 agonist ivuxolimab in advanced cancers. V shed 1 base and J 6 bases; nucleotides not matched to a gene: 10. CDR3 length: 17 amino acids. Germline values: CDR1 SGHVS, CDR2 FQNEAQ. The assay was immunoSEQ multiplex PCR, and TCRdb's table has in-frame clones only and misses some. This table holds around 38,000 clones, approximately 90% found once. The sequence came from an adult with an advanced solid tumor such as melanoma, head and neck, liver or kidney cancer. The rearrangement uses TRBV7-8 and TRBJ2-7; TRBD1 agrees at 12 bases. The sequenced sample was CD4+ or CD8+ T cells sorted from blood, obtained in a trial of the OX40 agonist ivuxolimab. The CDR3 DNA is TGTGCCAGCAGCTTAGATGGATGGGACAGGGGGCATTCCGAGCAGTACTTC. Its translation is CASSLDGWDRGHSEQYF.